A single sample gave rise to the 9 T cell receptor beta chains below, sequenced in a study of Tregs in tolerant kidney transplant recipients. Method: immunoSEQ multiplex PCR; TCRdb's copy keeps in-frame clones and lacks some. Of about 44,000 clones listed, less than 97% are singletons. Antigens for these TCRs are unknown. Sequencing was performed on Tregs from blood cultured with allogeneic cells. The receptors were gathered from a human donor in good health.

This clone was detected once. The rearrangement links TRBV27 to TRBJ1-1; 8 nucleotides align to TRBD1. Per the germline V gene, CDR1 is MNHEY and CDR2 is SMNVEV (reference sequence). The CDR3 spans 16 residues. V shed 7 bases and J 4 bases; nucleotides not matched to a gene: 14. The CDR3 loop is CASNPGQGAGVTEAFF. DNA of the CDR3: TGTGCCAGCAATCCAGGGCAGGGGGCGGGGGTCACTGAAGCTTTCTTT.

The chain joins TRBV6-5 to TRBJ2-5, with D uncertain. V lost 5 bases, J lost 3 bases, and 13 bases lay in between. The CDR3 runs 14 residues. The germline V gene encodes CDR1 MNHEY and CDR2 SVGAGI. The CDR3 loop reads CASSPERLKETQYF. The DNA of the CDR3 is TGTGCCAGCAGTCCCGAACGGCTCAAAGAGACCCAGTACTTC.

The chain links TRBV6-5 to TRBJ2-1; no firm D call. CDR3 length: 11 amino acids. Germline V gives CDR1 MNHEY, CDR2 SVGAGI. Trimming cost V 5 bases and J 8 bases, with 7 bases left between them. CDR3 sequence reads: CASSGLDEQFF. The CDR3 DNA reads as TGTGCCAGCAGTGGTCTAGATGAGCAGTTCTTC.

The chain is built from TRBV5-1 and TRBJ2-1; possibly TRBD1 for D (6 bases). The CDR3 is 16 amino acids. The germline V gene has CDR1 SGHRS and CDR2 YFSETQ. The V end lost 6 bases, the J end lost 2 bases, and 18 bases lay between the germline ends. CDR3 DNA: TGCGCCAGCATTCCAACTGACAGGACAGCCTACAATGAGCAGTTCTTC. Its translation: CASIPTDRTAYNEQFF.

V is TRBV11-2 and J is TRBJ1-1, with D possibly matching TRBD1 (6 bases). The CDR3 contains 14 residues. Trimming removed 5 bases from V and 3 bases from J, with 13 bases in between. CDR1 SGHAT and CDR2 FQNNGV come from the germline V gene. The CDR3 coding sequence is TGTGCCAGCAGCCCTAGGGGGTTGGACACTGAAGCTTTCTTT. It translates to CASSPRGLDTEAFF.

CDR3 loop: CASSEYGQGGFGNEQFF. Here the CDR3 DNA reads TGCGCCAGCAGTGAGTACGGACAGGGAGGGTTTGGCAATGAGCAGTTCTTC. V gene TRBV10-1 combines with J gene TRBJ2-1, with D perhaps matching TRBD1 (8 bases). The germline V and J ends were trimmed by 1 base and 6 bases, with 19 bases remaining between them. CDR1 and CDR2 from the germline V gene are WNHNN and SYGVQD (reference sequence). This CDR3 spans 17 amino acids.

This chain joins TRBV6-5 and TRBJ2-1; 11 nucleotides agree with TRBD1. Trimming at V came to 6 bases and at J to 4 bases, leaving 2 bases not matched to a gene. Germline V gene data show CDR1 as MNHEY and CDR2 as SVGAGI. The CDR3 runs to 14 residues. As DNA, the CDR3 is TGTGCCAGCAGGGGGACAGGGGGATACAATGAGCAGTTCTTC. This encodes CASRGTGGYNEQFF.

The chain recombines TRBV7-8 with TRBJ2-1; possible D gene TRBD1, 5 bases. Germline V CDR1 and CDR2: SGHVS, FQNEAQ. V lost 0 bases and J 3 bases, leaving 15 bases between the germline ends. The CDR3 loop spans 17 amino acids. The CDR3 sequence: CASSLAQGRSFYNEQFF. As DNA, the CDR3 is TGTGCCAGCAGCTTAGCCCAGGGAAGGAGCTTCTACAATGAGCAGTTCTTC.

The rearrangement links TRBV7-6 to TRBJ1-3; D ambiguous. CDR3 length equals 14 residues. CDR1 and CDR2 from the germline V gene are SGHVS and FNYEAQ. The V and J ends lost 3 bases and 0 bases respectively, with 6 bases between them. The CDR3 DNA sequence: TGTGCCAGCAGCTTCACCTCCTCTGGAAACACCATATATTTT. Its translation: CASSFTSSGNTIYF.